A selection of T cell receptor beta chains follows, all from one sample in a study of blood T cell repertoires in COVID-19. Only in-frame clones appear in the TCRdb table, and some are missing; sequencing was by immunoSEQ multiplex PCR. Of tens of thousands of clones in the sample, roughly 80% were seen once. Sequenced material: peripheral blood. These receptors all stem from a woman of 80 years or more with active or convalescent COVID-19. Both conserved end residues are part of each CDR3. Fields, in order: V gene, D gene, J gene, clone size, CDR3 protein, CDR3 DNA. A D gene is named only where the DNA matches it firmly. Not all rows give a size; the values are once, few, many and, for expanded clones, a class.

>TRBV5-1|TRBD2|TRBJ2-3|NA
CASSSSGGAVDTQYF
TGCGCCAGCAGCTCTAGCGGGGGGGCGGTAGATACGCAGTATTTT
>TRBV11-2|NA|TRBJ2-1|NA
CASSLVAASLLGYNEQFF
TGTGCCAGCAGCTTAGTTGCGGCTAGCCTCCTCGGTTACAATGAGCAGTTCTTC
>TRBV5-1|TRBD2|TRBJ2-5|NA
CASSLGGSGSLETQYF
TGCGCCAGCAGCTTGGGAGGTAGCGGGTCTCTAGAGACCCAGTACTTC
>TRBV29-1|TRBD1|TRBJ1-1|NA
CSVWDRYTEAFF
TGCAGCGTCTGGGACAGATACACTGAAGCTTTCTTT
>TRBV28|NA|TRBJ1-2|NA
CASIPSPNYGYTF
TGTGCCAGCATCCCGAGCCCTAACTATGGCTACACCTTC
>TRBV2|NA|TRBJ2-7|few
CASRRPSGTPYEQYF
TGTGCCAGCAGACGACCCTCCGGGACACCCTACGAGCAGTACTTC
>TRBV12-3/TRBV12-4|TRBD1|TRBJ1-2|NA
CASSLGQGYGYTF
TGTGCCAGCAGTTTAGGACAGGGTTATGGCTACACCTTC
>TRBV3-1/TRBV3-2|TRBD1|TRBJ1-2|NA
CASSQGVGTGYGYTF
TGTGCCAGCAGCCAAGGGGTCGGGACAGGGTACGGCTACACCTTC
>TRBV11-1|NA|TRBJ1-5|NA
CASSSGSNQPQHF
TGTGCCAGCAGCTCGGGAAGCAATCAGCCCCAGCATTTT
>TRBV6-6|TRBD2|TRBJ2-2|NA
CATGSLAGVGTGELFF
TGTGCCACCGGGTCTCTAGCGGGAGTCGGCACCGGGGAGCTGTTTTTT
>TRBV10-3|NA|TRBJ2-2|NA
CAISAAGPRTGELFF
TGTGCCATCAGCGCCGCGGGACCGAGAACCGGGGAGCTGTTTTTT
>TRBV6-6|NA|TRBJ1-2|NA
CASGSQHGDVSYTF
TGTGCCAGCGGGTCCCAACACGGGGATGTTAGCTACACCTTC
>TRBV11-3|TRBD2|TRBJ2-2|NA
CASSLPTNGRRNTGELFF
TGTGCCAGCAGCCTCCCGACGAACGGGAGGAGAAACACCGGGGAGCTGTTTTTT
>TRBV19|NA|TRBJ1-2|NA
CASQGFGYGYTF
TGTGCCAGTCAGGGGTTCGGCTATGGCTACACCTTC
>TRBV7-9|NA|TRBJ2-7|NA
CASSLAGVDHEQYF
TGTGCCAGCAGCTTAGCAGGGGTGGACCACGAGCAGTACTTC
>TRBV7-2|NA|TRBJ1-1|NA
CASSLSRGEAFF
TGTGCCAGCAGCCTATCCAGGGGTGAAGCTTTCTTT
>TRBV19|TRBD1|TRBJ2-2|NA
CASSLGQGSGELFF
TGTGCCAGTAGTCTCGGACAGGGTTCCGGGGAGCTGTTTTTT
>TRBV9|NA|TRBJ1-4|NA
CASSVEGGVMEKLFF
TGTGCCAGCAGCGTAGAAGGGGGTGTCATGGAAAAACTGTTTTTT
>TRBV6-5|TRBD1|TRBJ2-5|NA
CASSPQGAETQYF
TGTGCCAGCAGTCCACAGGGGGCAGAGACCCAGTACTTC
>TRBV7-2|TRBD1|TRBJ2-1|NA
CASKGQGLLNEQFF
TGTGCCAGCAAGGGACAGGGGCTCCTCAATGAGCAGTTCTTC
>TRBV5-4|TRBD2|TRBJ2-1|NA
CASSHGGVYNEQFF
TGTGCCAGCAGCCACGGGGGGGTCTACAATGAGCAGTTCTTC
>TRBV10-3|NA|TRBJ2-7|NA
CAISPVSGYEQYF
TGTGCCATCAGTCCTGTCAGCGGCTACGAGCAGTACTTC
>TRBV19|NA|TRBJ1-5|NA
CASSTNAGNQPQHF
TGTGCCAGTAGTACTAACGCGGGCAATCAGCCCCAGCATTTT
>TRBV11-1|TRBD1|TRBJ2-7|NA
CASSLRDRGPYEQYF
TGTGCCAGCAGCTTACGGGACAGGGGTCCCTACGAGCAGTACTTC
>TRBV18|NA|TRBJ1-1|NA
CASSLGVNTEAFF
TGTGCCAGCTCCCTAGGGGTGAACACTGAAGCTTTCTTT
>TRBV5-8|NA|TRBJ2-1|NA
CASSLAGIPYNEQFF
TGTGCCAGCAGCTTAGCGGGCATCCCCTACAATGAGCAGTTCTTC
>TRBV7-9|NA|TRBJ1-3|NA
CASSPVGQSSGNTIYF
TGTGCCAGCAGCCCAGTGGGCCAAAGCTCTGGAAACACCATATATTTT
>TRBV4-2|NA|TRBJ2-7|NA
CASSQERAEYEQYF
TGTGCCAGCAGCCAAGAACGAGCGGAATACGAGCAGTACTTC
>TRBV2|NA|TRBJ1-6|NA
CASSAGSTYNSPLHF
TGTGCCAGCAGTGCGGGGAGCACCTATAATTCACCCCTCCACTTT
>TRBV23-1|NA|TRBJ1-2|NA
CASSRPRGTNYGYTF
TGCGCCAGCAGCCGACCTAGAGGAACTAACTATGGCTACACCTTC
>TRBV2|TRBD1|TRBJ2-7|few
CASSTGVSGYEQYF
TGTGCCAGCAGCACAGGGGTTAGTGGCTACGAGCAGTACTTC
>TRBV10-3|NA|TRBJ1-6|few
CAISELGGERTLHF
TGTGCCATCAGTGAACTCGGTGGTGAACGAACCCTCCACTTT
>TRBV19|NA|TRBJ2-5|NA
CASSITWQAVKETQYF
TGTGCCAGTAGTATAACGTGGCAGGCCGTTAAAGAGACCCAGTACTTC
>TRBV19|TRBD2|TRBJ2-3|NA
CASSTTTSGSSGTDTQYF
TGTGCCAGTAGTACGACTACTAGCGGGAGCTCAGGCACAGATACGCAGTATTTT
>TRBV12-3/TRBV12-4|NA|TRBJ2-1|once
CATREMPYNEQFF
TGTGCCACCCGGGAGATGCCTTACAATGAGCAGTTCTTC
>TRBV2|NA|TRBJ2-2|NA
CASSVTSFAGELFF
TGTGCCAGCAGTGTAACTAGTTTCGCCGGGGAGCTGTTTTTT
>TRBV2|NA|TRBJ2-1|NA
CASSGLMNEQFF
TGTGCCAGCAGTGGACTGATGAATGAGCAGTTCTTC
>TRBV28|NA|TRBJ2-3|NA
CATQELGTQYF
TGTGCCACCCAGGAACTCGGTACGCAGTATTTT
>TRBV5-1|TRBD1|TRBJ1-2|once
CASSQGTANYGYTF
TGCGCCAGCAGCCAGGGGACAGCTAACTATGGCTACACCTTC
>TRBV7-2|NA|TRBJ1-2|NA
CASSLGTGSGYTF
TGTGCCAGCAGCTTAGGAACAGGGAGTGGCTACACCTTC
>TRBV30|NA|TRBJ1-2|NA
CAWSVETPRSYTF
TGTGCCTGGAGTGTAGAGACACCGAGAAGCTACACCTTC
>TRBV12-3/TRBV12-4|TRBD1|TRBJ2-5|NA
CASNIRDSGTQYF
TGTGCCAGCAACATAAGGGACAGTGGGACCCAGTACTTC
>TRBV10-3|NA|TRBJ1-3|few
CAIEGSSGNTIYF
TGTGCCATCGAAGGGAGCTCTGGAAACACCATATATTTT
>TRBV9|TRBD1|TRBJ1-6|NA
CASSGRDRMDSPLHF
TGTGCCAGCAGCGGCCGGGACAGGATGGATTCACCTCTCCACTTT
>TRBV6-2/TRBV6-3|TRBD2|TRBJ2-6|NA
CASSYSGLAVISGANVLTF
TGTGCCAGCAGTTACTCGGGGCTAGCGGTTATCTCTGGGGCCAACGTCCTGACTTTC
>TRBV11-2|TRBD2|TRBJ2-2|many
CASSFSGGAYTGELFF
TGTGCCAGCAGCTTCAGCGGGGGGGCATACACCGGGGAGCTGTTTTTT
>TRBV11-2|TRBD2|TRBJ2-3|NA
CASSSIAGGNTDTQYF
TGTGCCAGCAGCTCTATAGCGGGGGGGAACACAGATACGCAGTATTTT
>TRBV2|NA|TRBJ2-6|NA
CASTEASFSGANVLTF
TGTGCCAGCACCGAGGCCTCATTCTCTGGGGCCAACGTCCTGACTTTC
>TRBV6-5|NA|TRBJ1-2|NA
CASGTTEIRYGYTF
TGTGCCAGCGGCACGACGGAGATTCGGTATGGCTACACCTTC
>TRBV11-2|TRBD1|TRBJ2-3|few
CASSSGQVEDTQYF
TGTGCCAGCAGCTCCGGACAGGTAGAAGATACGCAGTATTTT
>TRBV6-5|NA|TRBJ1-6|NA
CASSYAAVIVNSPLHF
TGTGCCAGCAGTTACGCTGCGGTGATTGTTAATTCACCCCTCCACTTT
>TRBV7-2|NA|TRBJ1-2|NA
CASTPPGNYGYTF
TGTGCCAGCACCCCTCCGGGAAACTATGGCTACACCTTC
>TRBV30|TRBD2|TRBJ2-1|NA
CAWSVSPRALLAGGPSSYNEQFF
TGTGCCTGGAGTGTAAGCCCCCGAGCACTACTAGCGGGAGGGCCGAGCTCCTACAATGAGCAGTTCTTC
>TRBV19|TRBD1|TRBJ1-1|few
CASSPPRTGGTIAFF
TGTGCCAGTAGTCCCCCTCGGACAGGGGGCACTATAGCTTTCTTT
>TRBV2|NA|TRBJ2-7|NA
CASSGQGTGGQYF
TGTGCCAGCAGTGGGCAGGGCACCGGGGGGCAGTACTTC
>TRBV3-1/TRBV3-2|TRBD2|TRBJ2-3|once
CASSQTRLAVGADTQYF
TGTGCCAGCAGCCAAACACGACTAGCGGTTGGGGCAGATACGCAGTATTTT
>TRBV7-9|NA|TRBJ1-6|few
CASSLTAIYNSPLHF
TGTGCCAGCAGCTTGACAGCTATTTATAATTCACCCCTCCACTTT
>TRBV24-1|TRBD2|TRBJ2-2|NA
CATSDHVLAGPNTGELFF
TGTGCCACCAGTGATCACGTACTAGCGGGCCCGAACACCGGGGAGCTGTTTTTT